This TCR beta chain was sequenced during a study of T-cell reconstitution after alpha-beta-depleted transplantation in children. In germline, CDR1 is LNHDA, CDR2 SQIVND (reference sequence). Trimming at V came to 4 bases and at J to 5 bases, leaving 7 bases not matched to a gene. The CDR3 extends over 15 amino acids. Unique molecular identifiers tagged the TCRbeta library. TCRdb used MiXCR to reprocess the PCR reads, holding one entry per CDR3 protein. The top ten clones hold approximately 2.3% of a sample with approximately 520,000 distinct CDR3 sequences, 32% of them seen once. The TCR was taken from a human donor who donated a stem cell graft to a child with aplastic anemia. The chain combines TRBV19 with TRBJ2-3; 9 nucleotides agree with TRBD2. Sequencing was performed on PBMCs from the stem cell graft donor, taken from the stem cell graft. CDR3 nucleotide sequence: TGTGCCAGTAGTAATGAACTAGCGGGCCTAGATACGCAGTATTTT. Translating it yields CASSNELAGLDTQYF.